A single sample is the source of the 10 T cell receptor beta chains below, sequenced in a study of T cell responses to AZD1222 COVID-19 vaccine. The table came from immunoSEQ multiplex PCR; TCRdb's copy has only in-frame clones and leaves some out. The data show approximately 84,000 clones, with around 89% seen just once and roughly 2.7% held by the top ten. Specimen: peripheral blood, collected 28 days after the second AZD1222 dose. The receptors were sampled from an adult who received the AZD1222 COVID-19 vaccine.

This clone was seen a single time. The rearrangement uses TRBV7-3 and TRBJ2-1, with D possibly TRBD1 on 8 matching bases. Trimming left V 3 bases short and J 7 bases short, with 16 bases between. Germline V lookup: CDR1 SGHTA, CDR2 FQGTGA. This CDR3 contains 15 residues. The CDR3 bases are TGTGCCAGCAGCTTTACAGGGGGAGGGTTTAATGAGCAGTTCTTC. The encoded protein is CASSFTGGGFNEQFF.

This rearrangement joins TRBV4-2 to TRBJ2-4; 15 positions agree with TRBD2. Germline values: CDR1 LGHNA, CDR2 YNFKEQ. The CDR3 has 21 amino acids. V was clipped by 1 base and J by 3 bases; unmatched bases: 13. The CDR3 loop reads CASSQGGLAGGQIAGKNIQYF. CDR3 coding DNA: TGTGCCAGCAGCCAAGGAGGACTAGCGGGGGGGCAAATTGCAGGCAAAAACATTCAGTACTTC.

This clone was seen a few times. The rearrangement joins TRBV7-9 to TRBJ2-5; the match to TRBD2 covers 7 bases. CDR1 and CDR2 (germline): SEHNR, FQNEAQ (reference sequence). V was pared by 1 base and J by 0 bases, with 2 bases of the junction left unmatched. This CDR3 has 15 amino acids. The CDR3: CASSLGAGDQETQYF. For the CDR3, the DNA is TGTGCCAGCAGCTTAGGTGCGGGAGACCAAGAGACCCAGTACTTC.

The chain employs TRBV6-5 and TRBJ2-7, with 10 nucleotides matching TRBD2. The V segment lost 2 bases and the J segment 2 bases; nucleotides outside the gene matches: 6. Germline V gene sequence: CDR1 MNHEY, CDR2 SVGAGI. This CDR3 is built from 16 residues. CDR3 nucleotides: TGTGCCAGCAGTTACCCTACTAGCGGGGATCCCTACGAGCAGTACTTC. This gives the protein CASSYPTSGDPYEQYF.

The chain joins TRBV7-8 to TRBJ2-5; D unclear. Trimming cost V 2 bases and J 4 bases, with 11 bases left between them. Germline V gene sequence: CDR1 SGHVS, CDR2 FQNEAQ. This CDR3 region has 14 residues. The CDR3 reads CASSLLIRLETQYF. CDR3 DNA: TGTGCCAGCAGCTTACTAATCAGACTAGAGACCCAGTACTTC.

The chain recombines TRBV4-2 with TRBJ2-2; tentatively, D is TRBD2 (7 bases). The CDR3 runs to 16 residues. V was trimmed by 0 bases and J by 7 bases, leaving 15 bases between them. The germline gives CDR1 LGHNA, CDR2 YNFKEQ. CDR3 loop: CASSQERGAPSGELFF. The CDR3 coding sequence is TGTGCCAGCAGCCAAGAACGGGGGGCACCTAGCGGGGAGCTGTTTTTT.

The chain joins TRBV5-4 to TRBJ1-3; 7 bases fit TRBD1. The J segment lost 4 bases and the V segment lost 0 bases, leaving 4 bases of the junction unmatched. Germline CDR1 is SGHNT and CDR2 is YYREEE (reference sequence). The CDR3 extends over 15 amino acids. CDR3 nucleotide sequence: TGTGCCAGCAGCTTGGCAACAGGGGTCGGAAACACCATATATTTT. Translation: CASSLATGVGNTIYF.

This chain uses TRBV27 with TRBJ1-2; D unresolved. V was clipped by 7 bases and J by 4 bases, with 16 bases between them. Per germline, CDR1 MNHEY and CDR2 SMNVEV (reference sequence). The CDR3 contains 14 residues. The CDR3 here is CASKGSRTVYGYTF. In DNA, the CDR3 is TGTGCCAGCAAGGGATCTAGGACGGTCTATGGCTACACCTTC.

The chain joins TRBV30 to TRBJ2-7, with 8 nucleotides matching TRBD1. The length of the CDR3 is 13 residues. The V and J ends lost 3 bases and 5 bases, in that order; junction bases with no gene match: 6. Germline CDR1 reads GTSNPN; CDR2 reads SVGIG (reference sequence). CDR3 in amino acids: CAWRRTGLNEQYF. Written as DNA, the CDR3 is TGTGCCTGGAGACGGACAGGGCTGAACGAGCAGTACTTC.

The J gene is TRBJ2-7, the V gene TRBV9; D is perhaps TRBD2 (5 bases). The CDR3 length is 14 residues. Trimming stripped 1 base from V and 3 bases from J, with 11 bases between. Germline-derived CDR1 and CDR2 are SGDLS and YYNGEE. The CDR3 bases are TGTGCCAGCAGCGTACACGGAGGCGACTACGAGCAGTACTTC. It is translated as CASSVHGGDYEQYF.